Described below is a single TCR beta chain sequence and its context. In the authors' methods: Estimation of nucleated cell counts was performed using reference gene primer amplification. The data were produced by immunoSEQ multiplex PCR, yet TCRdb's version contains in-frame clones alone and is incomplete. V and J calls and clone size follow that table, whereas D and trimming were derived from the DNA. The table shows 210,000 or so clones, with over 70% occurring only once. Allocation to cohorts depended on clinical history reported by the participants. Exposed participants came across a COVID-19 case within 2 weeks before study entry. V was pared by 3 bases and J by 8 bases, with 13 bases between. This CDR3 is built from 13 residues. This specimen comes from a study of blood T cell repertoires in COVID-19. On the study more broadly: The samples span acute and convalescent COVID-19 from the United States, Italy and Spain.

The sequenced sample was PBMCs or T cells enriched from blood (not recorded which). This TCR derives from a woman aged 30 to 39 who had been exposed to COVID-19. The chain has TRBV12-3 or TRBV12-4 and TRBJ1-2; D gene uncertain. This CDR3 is CASSFSGRLGYTF. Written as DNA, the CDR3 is TGTGCCAGCAGTTTCTCAGGCCGGCTCGGCTACACCTTC.